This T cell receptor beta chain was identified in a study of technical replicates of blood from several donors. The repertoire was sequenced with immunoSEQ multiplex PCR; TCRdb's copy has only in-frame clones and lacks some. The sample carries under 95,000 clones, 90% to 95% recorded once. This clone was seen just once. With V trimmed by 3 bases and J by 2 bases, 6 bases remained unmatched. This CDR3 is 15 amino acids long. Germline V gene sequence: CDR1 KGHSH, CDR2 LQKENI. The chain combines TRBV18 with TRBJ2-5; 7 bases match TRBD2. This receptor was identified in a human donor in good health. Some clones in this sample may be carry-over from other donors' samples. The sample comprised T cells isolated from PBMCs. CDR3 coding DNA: TGTGCCAGCTCACCGCCGACGGGACTACAAGAGACCCAGTACTTC. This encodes CASSPPTGLQETQYF.